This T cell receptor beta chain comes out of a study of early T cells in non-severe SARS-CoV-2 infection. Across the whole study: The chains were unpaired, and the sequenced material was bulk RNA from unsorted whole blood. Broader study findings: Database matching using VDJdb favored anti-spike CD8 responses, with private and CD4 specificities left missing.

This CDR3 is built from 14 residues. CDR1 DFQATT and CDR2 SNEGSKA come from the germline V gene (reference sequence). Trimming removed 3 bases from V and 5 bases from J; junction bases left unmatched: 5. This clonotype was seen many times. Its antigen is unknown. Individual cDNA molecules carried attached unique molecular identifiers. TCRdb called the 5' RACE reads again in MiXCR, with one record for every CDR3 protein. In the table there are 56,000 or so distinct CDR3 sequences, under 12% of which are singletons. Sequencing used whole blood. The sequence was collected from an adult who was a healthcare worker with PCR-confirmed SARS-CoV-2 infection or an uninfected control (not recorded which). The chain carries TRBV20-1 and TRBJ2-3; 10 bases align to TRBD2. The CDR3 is CSARPSGSGDTQYF. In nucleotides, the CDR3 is TGCAGTGCTAGGCCTAGCGGGAGCGGAGATACGCAGTATTTT.